The 30 T cell receptor beta chains below come from one sample, sequenced in a study of human T cells and chemical hapten exposure (dated by TCRdb to about 2021). What the time point label conveys for this sample: patch test 2, 6 weeks after DPC sensitization. The treatment or condition label on this specimen signifies: therapeutic diphenylcyclopropenone sensitization with weekly scalp DPC. Receptor libraries were prepared by RACE. Sequencing took place on a NextSeq 500. The public reads were reprocessed in TCRdb via fastp at Q25 and MiXCR, keeping in-frame beta chains. A single entry per CDR3 protein holds the most common genes and DNA from its merged rows. The sample profile shows more than 90,000 distinct CDR3 sequences; approximately 10% of them were found once. The ten largest make up around 3% of the sample. Here the sequenced sample was whole blood, taken in connection with sensitization to the hapten diphenylcyclopropenone (DPC). The receptors were sampled from a woman aged 40 to 50 with alopecia areata. Some clones in this sample may be carry-over from other donors' samples.

This clonotype was counted ten times or more. This chain links TRBV27 with TRBJ2-7; tentative D call: TRBD1 (6 bases). The CDR3 has 12 residues. The germline V gene encodes CDR1 MNHEY and CDR2 SMNVEV (reference sequence). Trimming removed 6 bases at V and 6 bases at J, with 12 bases between. CDR3 region: CASRTGSAEQYF. CDR3 coding DNA: TGTGCCAGCAGAACAGGGTCGGCCGAGCAGTACTTC.

This clonotype was found a few times. The chain uses TRBV6-5 and TRBJ1-5; weak D call: TRBD1 (6 bases). This CDR3 is built from 16 residues. Germline CDR1 MNHEY, CDR2 SVGAGI. The V end lost 4 bases, the J end lost 3 bases, and 16 bases lay between the germline ends. The CDR3 coding sequence is TGTGCCAGCAGTTCTCGACAGGCCGGCCTCAATCAGCCCCAGCATTTT. It yields the protein CASSSRQAGLNQPQHF.

The chain employs TRBV18 and TRBJ2-1; no clear D. This CDR3 is built from 14 residues. The V gene lost 0 bases and the J gene lost 3 bases, with 6 bases spanning the gap. The germline V gene has CDR1 KGHSH and CDR2 LQKENI. The CDR3 nucleotides are TGTGCCAGCTCACCACCTGTCGTCTACAATGAGCAGTTCTTC. Translating gives CASSPPVVYNEQFF.

CDR3 in amino acids: CASKWIDNEQFF. CDR3 sequence (DNA): TGTGCCAGCAAATGGATAGACAATGAGCAGTTCTTC. The rearrangement joins TRBV11-2 to TRBJ2-1, with D uncertain. There are 12 residues in the CDR3. CDR1 and CDR2 from the germline V gene are SGHAT and FQNNGV. Trimming cost V 7 bases and J 5 bases, with 9 bases left between them. Using reference TRBV11-2 and TRBJ2-1 for the parts outside the CDR3, the full variable domain is EAGVAQSPRYKIIEKRQSVAFWCNPISGHATLYWYQQILGQGPKLLIQFQNNGVVDDSQLPKDRFSAERLKGVDSTLKIQPAKLEDSAVYLCASKWIDNEQFFGPGTRLTVL.

V is TRBV29-1 and J is TRBJ2-1, with D perhaps matching TRBD2 (6 bases). The germline CDR1 and CDR2 sequences are SQVTM and ANQGSEA. The CDR3 totals 14 residues. Trimming cost V 3 bases and J 6 bases, with 15 bases left between them. The CDR3 is CSVDWASAGNEQFF. In DNA form, the CDR3 reads TGCAGCGTTGATTGGGCTAGCGCGGGCAATGAGCAGTTCTTC.

V is TRBV9 and J is TRBJ1-5; weak D call: TRBD1 (6 bases). With 3 bases removed from V and 9 bases from J, the gap between germline ends came to 16 bases. Germline assignment: CDR1 SGDLS and CDR2 YYNGEE. The CDR3 covers 14 residues. The CDR3 reads CASSAWEGEGPQHF. CDR3 DNA sequence: TGTGCCAGCAGCGCTTGGGAGGGGGAAGGGCCCCAGCATTTT.

The sample holds many counts of this clonotype. This chain joins TRBV6-4 and TRBJ2-2; D is tentatively TRBD1 or TRBD2 (5 bases each). CDR1 and CDR2 from the germline V gene are MRHNA and SNTAGT. Trimming pared 8 bases from V and 4 bases from J, leaving 17 bases between. CDR3 size: 15 residues. The CDR3 spells CASRLSRAGTGELFF. The CDR3 region has the DNA TGTGCCAGCCGCCTTTCCAGGGCGGGCACCGGGGAGCTGTTTTTT.

J is TRBJ1-1 and V is TRBV3-1; D is possibly TRBD1 (5 bases). CDR1 is LGHDT, CDR2 YNNKEL, per germline (reference sequence). V dropped 3 bases and J dropped 7 bases, with 9 bases sitting between them. This CDR3 is built from 12 residues. The CDR3 protein is CASSQRGIEAFF. In DNA form, the CDR3 reads TGTGCCAGCAGCCAGAGGGGCATTGAAGCTTTCTTT.

The J gene is TRBJ2-7, the V gene TRBV29-1; no reliable D call. V was clipped by 2 bases and J by 8 bases, with 16 bases between them. The CDR3 loop spans 13 amino acids. Germline CDR1 reads SQVTM; CDR2 reads ANQGSEA. CDR3: CSVETRPQLKQYF. The CDR3 DNA is TGCAGCGTTGAAACCCGCCCGCAGCTCAAGCAGTACTTC.

CDR3 DNA: TGTGCCAGCAGGGATAACTATGGCTACACCTTC. Amino acids: CASRDNYGYTF. This chain links TRBV2 with TRBJ1-2; D gene unclear. V was clipped by 6 bases and J by 1 base, with 3 bases between them. The CDR3 contains 11 residues. Germline V gives CDR1 SNHLY, CDR2 FYNNEI. The variable domain in full, with the rest retrieved from reference TRBV2 and TRBJ1-2, is EPEVTQTPSHQVTQMGQEVILRCVPISNHLYFYWYRQILGQKVEFLVSFYNNEISEKSEIFDDQFSVERPDGSNFTLKIRSTKLEDSAMYFCASRDNYGYTFGSGTRLTVV.

This clonotype has at least ten counts. The rearrangement links TRBV18 to TRBJ1-1; no definite D call. The CDR3 length is 12 residues. V was cut by 6 bases and J by 6 bases, with 11 bases left in between. The V gene's germline CDR1 is KGHSH and CDR2 LQKENI. The CDR3 protein is CASSGPLPEAFF. The CDR3 nucleotides are TGTGCCAGCTCTGGTCCTCTCCCTGAAGCTTTCTTT.

CDR3 sequence (DNA): TGTGCCAGCAGCCGACAGGGCCCCGTAAACACTGAAGCTTTCTTT. Its protein product is CASSRQGPVNTEAFF. This chain connects TRBV7-8 to TRBJ1-1; 7 bases line up with TRBD1. This CDR3 spans 15 amino acids. The V gene's germline CDR1 is SGHVS and CDR2 FQNEAQ. V dropped 5 bases and J dropped 2; count of bases not matched to a gene: 8.

This clonotype was detected only a few times. V gene TRBV19 combines with J gene TRBJ2-3, with D possibly called TRBD1 or TRBD2 (5 bases each). Germline CDR1 is LNHDA and CDR2 is SQIVND (reference sequence). V was trimmed by 7 bases and J by 0 bases, leaving 17 bases between them. This CDR3 has 16 residues. As DNA, the CDR3 is TGTGCCAGTACCGTCTGGGGGTCGGCCAGCACAGATACGCAGTATTTT. Translation gives CASTVWGSASTDTQYF. The variable domain in full, with the rest retrieved from reference TRBV19 and TRBJ2-3, is DGGITQSPKYLFRKEGQNVTLSCEQNLNHDAMYWYRQDPGQGLRLIYYSQIVNDFQKGDIAEGYSVSREKKESFPLTVTSAQKNPTAFYLCASTVWGSASTDTQYFGPGTRLTVL.

This clonotype was picked up many times. The V call is TRBV19, the J call TRBJ1-1; D ambiguous. There are 14 residues in the CDR3. The germline CDR1 and CDR2 sequences are LNHDA and SQIVND (reference sequence). Trimming stripped 5 bases from V and 0 bases from J, with 10 bases between. DNA of the CDR3: TGTGCCAGTAGTTGGACGGAAGTGAACACTGAAGCTTTCTTT. Protein product: CASSWTEVNTEAFF.

At least ten counts were recorded for this clonotype. This chain connects TRBV5-1 to TRBJ2-2; D is undetermined. The CDR3 contains 15 residues. Germline assignment: CDR1 SGHRS and CDR2 YFSETQ. Trimming stripped 1 base from V and 1 base from J, with 8 bases between. The CDR3 region has the DNA TGCGCCAGCAGCTTGATGGCAGGGAACACCGGGGAGCTGTTTTTT. This sequence encodes CASSLMAGNTGELFF.

The table lists this clonotype with many counts. The chain combines TRBV12-3 or TRBV12-4 with TRBJ1-2, with D tentatively TRBD1 (5 bases). The CDR3 sequence is 13 residues long. V lost 7 bases and J 5 bases, leaving 14 bases between the germline ends. DNA of the CDR3: TGTGCCAGCACCCTGGGGGGGGTATATGGCTACACCTTC. Encoded protein: CASTLGGVYGYTF.

This clonotype was picked up a small number of times. The chain joins TRBV7-9 to TRBJ2-1; 7 nucleotides agree with TRBD2. This CDR3 comprises 20 residues. In germline, CDR1 is SEHNR, CDR2 FQNEAQ (reference sequence). V shed 1 base, J shed 1 base, and the junction held 16 bases outside the gene matches. In nucleotides, the CDR3 is TGTGCCAGCAGCTTAGGGGAGGGGTCGGCGGGAGTCCCTTCCTACAATGAGCAGTTCTTC. This translates into CASSLGEGSAGVPSYNEQFF.

The J gene is TRBJ2-5, the V gene TRBV27; possibly TRBD1 for D (6 bases). This CDR3 has 13 residues. CDR1 MNHEY and CDR2 SMNVEV come from the germline V gene (reference sequence). V was cut by 4 bases and J by 7 bases, with 13 bases left in between. CDR3 DNA sequence: TGTGCCAGCAGTTCCAAACGAGGGGGGACCCAGTACTTC. Translation gives CASSSKRGGTQYF.

This sequence joins TRBV29-1 and TRBJ2-1, with 9 bases fitting TRBD1. This CDR3 region has 14 residues. The germline V gene has CDR1 SQVTM and CDR2 ANQGSEA. V lost 6 bases, J lost 1 base, and 4 bases stayed unmatched. CDR3 nucleotide sequence: TGCAGCGTGGCCGGGACAGGGTCCTACAATGAGCAGTTCTTC. Encoded protein: CSVAGTGSYNEQFF.

V and J are TRBV12-3 or TRBV12-4 and TRBJ2-1; 13 bases map to TRBD2. J lost 15 bases, V lost 6 bases, and 8 bases had no gene match. This CDR3 comprises 13 residues. The CDR3 sequence: CASRPTSGRSSFF. The CDR3 bases are TGTGCCAGCAGACCGACTAGCGGGAGGTCCTCGTTCTTC.

This clonotype was seen at least ten times. CDR3 sequence: CASSFAGQFEAFF. Written as DNA, the CDR3 is TGTGCCAGCAGCTTTGCCGGACAGTTCGAAGCTTTCTTT. The chain uses TRBV7-2 and TRBJ1-1, with D possibly TRBD1 on 6 matching bases. Trimming stripped 3 bases from V and 8 bases from J, with 13 bases between. The CDR3 spans 13 residues. Germline V CDR1 and CDR2: SGHTA, FQGNSA.

The rearrangement joins TRBV4-3 to TRBJ2-1; no firm D call. From germline, CDR1 is LGHNA and CDR2 YSLEER. V was pared by 0 bases and J by 0 bases, with 12 bases between. The CDR3 is 17 residues long. The CDR3 region has the DNA TGCGCCAGCAGCCAAGATCCCCAGCCGAGCTCCTACAATGAGCAGTTCTTC. Translated, it gives CASSQDPQPSSYNEQFF.

Points on this clonotype: The junction differs from germline at one of its ends, possibly a read error. The V call is TRBV25-1, the J call TRBJ1-1, with TRBD1 as a possible D gene (5 bases). The CDR3 sequence is 15 residues long. CDR1 is MGHDK, CDR2 SYGVNS, per germline. Written as DNA, the CDR3 is TGTGCCAGCAGTGAAGGGACCCACTCGAACACTGAAGCTTCCTTT. Its protein product is CASSEGTHSNTEASF.

This clonotype was counted at least ten times. The V gene is TRBV30, the J gene TRBJ1-2; 7 bases match TRBD1. This CDR3 region has 14 residues. V shed 2 bases, J shed 7 bases, and the junction held 10 bases outside the gene matches. Germline V lookup: CDR1 GTSNPN, CDR2 SVGIG (reference sequence). Here the CDR3 reads CAWSMVQGQSGYTF. CDR3 sequence (DNA): TGTGCCTGGAGTATGGTTCAGGGACAGAGTGGCTACACCTTC. Using reference TRBV30 and TRBJ1-2 for the parts outside the CDR3, the full variable domain is SQTIHQWPATLVQPVGSPLSLECTVEGTSNPNLYWYRQAAGRGLQLLFYSVGIGQISSEVPQNLSASRPQDRQFILSSKKLLLSDSGFYLCAWSMVQGQSGYTFGSGTRLTVV.

In its sample, this clonotype was seen many times. The chain has TRBV12-3 or TRBV12-4 and TRBJ2-5; D not certain. Trimming took 2 bases from V and 6 from J, leaving 10 bases between them. There are 13 residues in the CDR3. Here the CDR3 reads CASSLLSSKTQYF. CDR3 bases: TGTGCCAGCAGTTTACTTAGTTCGAAGACCCAGTACTTC.

This chain connects TRBV20-1 to TRBJ2-2; unclear D gene. The CDR3 totals 14 residues. The germline V and J ends were trimmed by 5 bases and 5 bases, with 15 bases remaining between them. Germline lookup yields CDR1 DFQATT and CDR2 SNEGSKA (reference sequence). CDR3 DNA sequence: TGCAGTGCTCAGAGCAGTTCCGGGACCGGGGAGCTGTTTTTT. As protein: CSAQSSSGTGELFF.

Ten or more counts support this clonotype. The chain couples TRBV3-1 to TRBJ1-1; 7 nucleotides line up with TRBD1. J gave up 8 bases and V 4 bases, and 4 bases lay outside the gene matches. There are 12 residues in the CDR3. CDR1 is LGHDT and CDR2 is YNNKEL in the germline V gene (reference sequence). Here the CDR3 reads CASSRQGQEAFF. The CDR3 bases are TGTGCCAGCAGCCGCCAGGGACAGGAAGCTTTCTTT. The full variable domain, its missing parts supplied by reference TRBV3-1 and TRBJ1-1, is DTAVSQTPKYLVTQMGNDKSIKCEQNLGHDTMYWYKQDSKKFLKIMFSYNNKELIINETVPNRFSPKSPDKAHLNLHINSLELGDSAVYFCASSRQGQEAFFGQGTRLTVV.

Only a few counts were recorded for this clonotype. The V and J genes are TRBV6-2 or TRBV6-3 and TRBJ1-1; D not certain. The germline V gene encodes CDR1 MNHEY and CDR2 SVGEGT. Trimming stripped 7 bases from V and 5 bases from J, with 14 bases between. The CDR3 is 13 residues long. The CDR3 sequence is CASTPPGGTEAFF. The CDR3 nucleotides read TGTGCCAGCACCCCTCCCGGTGGAACTGAAGCTTTCTTT.

This clonotype has more than one count but fewer than ten. V and J are TRBV6-1 and TRBJ2-7; D might be TRBD2 (6 bases). Deletions cut 11 bases from V and 6 bases from J, with 14 bases between. Germline V gives CDR1 MNHNS, CDR2 SASEGT. The CDR3 covers 11 residues. CDR3 protein: CAAAGLGEQYF. CDR3 coding DNA: TGTGCCGCGGCGGGGTTGGGCGAGCAGTACTTC.

A few counts support this clonotype. The chain couples TRBV20-1 to TRBJ1-2; TRBD1 might be the D (6 bases). Germline loops: CDR1 DFQATT, CDR2 SNEGSKA (reference sequence). This CDR3 is 17 amino acids long. The germline V and J ends were trimmed by 0 bases and 0 bases, with 17 bases remaining between them. The CDR3 coding sequence is TGCAGTGCTAGAGATAACCGGGACACTCGAACTAACTATGGCTACACCTTC. This codes for CSARDNRDTRTNYGYTF.